The source of this T cell receptor beta chain is a study of CD8 T cells in Susac syndrome (dated by TCRdb to 2018 to 2020). Looking at the study overall: The study used repertoire sequencing to test whether antigen drove CD8+ T cell activation and differentiation in Susac syndrome. What the research found in general, with its limitations: The study acknowledged that relatively few individuals were included in the TCR sequencing and HLA analysis.

RNA was extracted with the RNeasy kit and 0.5 to 1 ug was reverse transcribed using random hexamers. TCR beta CDR3 regions were amplified with the immunoSEQ multiplex PCR assay covering 54 Vbeta and 13 Jbeta segments. PCR amplification bias was corrected using a synthetic template baseline for primer optimization and computational correction. From the authors' description of their analysis: Reads were annotated to V, D and J genes per IMGT and analyzed with immunoSEQ Analyzer, keeping only productive sequences. Clonality was computed as one minus Shannon entropy normalized by log2 of the number of productive unique sequences. For each patient and control, public and private clones were evaluated among the 100 most prevalent clones. Clones were defined as Susac-specific when absent from the healthy and MS cohorts, from fewer than 1,300 published viral clones and from other ImmuneACCESS disease sequences. Using fastp at Q25 and MiXCR, TCRdb reprocessed the public reads and kept productive beta chains. Every entry covers one CDR3 protein and lists the most common genes and DNA from its rows. The authors' filters were not applied to this entry. For this sample there are more than 250,000 distinct CDR3 sequences; about 90% appear just once. The ten largest account for approximately 0.065% of the sample.

Peripheral blood CD8+ and CD4+ T cells from healthy donors, Susac syndrome patients and multiple sclerosis patients were profiled using high-throughput TCR beta sequencing. Treatment-naive patients with stable or active relapsing-remitting disease fulfilling revised McDonald criteria were used as multiple sclerosis controls. Bulk CD8+ and CD4+ T cells were purified by magnetic negative isolation, whereas CD8+ TEMRA cells were enriched by FACS. Blood was collected in EDTA tubes and processed within 24 hours, with PBMCs isolated through density gradient centrifugation. PBMCs intended for TCR sequencing were cryopreserved in liquid nitrogen and were subsequently thawed in a 37 degrees C water bath. Purity of sorted or isolated CD4+, CD8+ and CD8+ TEMRA cells was at least 90%. The cysteine opens and the phenylalanine closes a CDR3 of 15 amino acids. The DNA shown is the 45-base CDR3, in frame from base 1. V is clipped by 4 bases and J by 2 bases, and the sequence between their germline boundaries is 12 bases long. Looking up the germline V gene yields CDR1 SGHDN and CDR2 FVKESK.

To note about this clonotype: Its target antigen remains unknown. No base quality information exists; no much larger clone differs at one position.

The clonotype was recovered from a human donor with multiple sclerosis. Sequencing was carried out using CD4+ T cells from PBMCs. This receptor chain uses TRBV14 and TRBJ2-1, with the D gene uncertain. CDR3 protein: CASSLTPGTYNEQFF. In nucleotides, the sequence is TGTGCCAGCAGCCTCACTCCCGGTACCTACAATGAGCAGTTCTTC.